A selection of T cell receptor beta chains follows, all from one sample in a study of PD-1 blockade in classical Hodgkin lymphoma. Sequencing used immunoSEQ multiplex PCR; TCRdb keeps in-frame clones, though not all of them. The sample yields about 22,000 clones, approximately 69% seen once. Sequencing used peripheral blood mononuclear cells (PBMCs), obtained at baseline. These receptors were taken from a human donor with classical Hodgkin lymphoma. The CDR3 runs from the conserved cysteine through the conserved F or W. The order of the fields is J gene, CDR3 length, V gene, CDR3 protein.

TRBJ2-3 | 14 | TRBV25-1 | CASSEGGSTDTQYF
TRBJ1-3 | 15 | TRBV28 | CASSGGPGSGNTIYF
TRBJ2-2 | 17 | TRBV19 | CAGSPGPRDGRTGELFF
TRBJ1-2 | 16 | TRBV5-1 | CASSPGQGIIENGHTF
TRBJ2-6 | 13 | TRBV2 | CASVEAGANVLTF
TRBJ2-5 | 14 | TRBV5-4 | CASSLTGLPETQYF
TRBJ2-7 | 11 | TRBV30 | CAWSVVYEQYF
TRBJ2-1 | 16 | TRBV23-1 | CASSLCFFGVYNEQFF
TRBJ2-1 | 17 | TRBV5-4 | CASSLASWTSPNNEQFF
TRBJ1-4 | 13 | TRBV7-9 | CASSDRDSEKLFF
TRBJ1-2 | 12 | TRBV10-2 | CASSESSYGYTF
TRBJ1-5 | 12 | TRBV6-6 | CASRQGGQPQHF
TRBJ1-5 | 15 | TRBV11-2 | CASSLYDSPNQPQHF
TRBJ1-1 | 14 | TRBV7-9 | CASSLGFTNTEAFF
TRBJ1-2 | 12 | TRBV19 | CASSAGLFGYTF
TRBJ2-1 | 13 | TRBV4-1 | CASSQPGGDEQFF
TRBJ2-7 | 15 | TRBV11-2 | CVSSRWGQVAYEQYF
TRBJ1-1 | 12 | TRBV5-4 | CASSLIGLEAFF
TRBJ2-3 | 17 | TRBV30 | CAWSRIQGATSTDTQYF